Listed below are T cell receptor beta chains from one sample, sequenced in a study of T cell responses to AZD1222 COVID-19 vaccine. Profiled with immunoSEQ multiplex PCR; TCRdb holds only in-frame clones, not every one. The sample contains approximately 50,000 clones, roughly 90% of which appear only once. The sample here was peripheral blood, taken 28 days after the second AZD1222 dose. These receptors all stem from an adult who received the AZD1222 COVID-19 vaccine. Each CDR3 is given with its conserved first and last residue. A D gene is named only where the DNA matches it firmly. Clone size appears in some rows only: once, few, many, or a class for an expanded clone.

v_gene	d_gene	abundance	j_gene	CDR3nt	CDR3aa
TRBV29-1	NA	NA	TRBJ1-2	TGCAGCGTTGGAGAGTCTTATGGCTACACCTTC	CSVGESYGYTF
TRBV19	NA	NA	TRBJ1-1	TGTGCCAGTACCACCAGGGACCGAGGGGGCACTGAAGCTTTCTTT	CASTTRDRGGTEAFF
TRBV7-9	NA	few	TRBJ2-1	TGTGCCAGCAGCCCAAAGCGGGTCGCCTCCTACAATGAGCAGTTCTTC	CASSPKRVASYNEQFF
TRBV6-5	NA	once	TRBJ2-5	TGTGCCAGCAGCCCCCGCAGGTATCAAGAGACCCAGTACTTC	CASSPRRYQETQYF
TRBV3-1/TRBV3-2	NA	NA	TRBJ1-1	TGTGCCAGCAGCCAGGTCATGAACACTGAAGCTTTCTTT	CASSQVMNTEAFF
TRBV11-2	NA	few	TRBJ1-2	TGTGCCAGCAGCTTAGCTTCAGCCCGAGTCTACACCTTC	CASSLASARVYTF
TRBV4-1	TRBD1	NA	TRBJ2-3	TGCGCCAGCAGCAAAGGCCAGGGGGCTATAGATACGCAGTATTTT	CASSKGQGAIDTQYF
TRBV6-1	TRBD1	NA	TRBJ1-3	TGTGCCAGCAGTCCCACAGGGGGCACTGGAAACACCATATATTTT	CASSPTGGTGNTIYF
TRBV5-1	TRBD2	few	TRBJ2-1	TGCGCCAGTAAGCGGGAGTTATCCTACAATGAGCAGTTCTTC	CASKRELSYNEQFF
TRBV7-3	NA	once	TRBJ1-2	TGTGCCAGCAGCTTAAGTCCAGGGGACGGCTACACCTTC	CASSLSPGDGYTF
TRBV5-1	TRBD2	NA	TRBJ2-1	TGCGCCAGCAGCCCCGGACTAGCGGACTACAATGAGCAGTTCTTC	CASSPGLADYNEQFF
TRBV18	NA	NA	TRBJ1-3	TGTGCCAGCTCACCAGCGGCTAGCTCTGGAAACACCATATATTTT	CASSPAASSGNTIYF
TRBV6-5	TRBD1	NA	TRBJ1-1	TGTGCCAGCAGTTACCAAGGGACAGGGAACACTGAAGCTTTCTTT	CASSYQGTGNTEAFF
TRBV10-3	NA	few	TRBJ1-1	TGTGCCATCAGTGGGCTGGGGGGGCAGTCTGAAGCTTTCTTT	CAISGLGGQSEAFF
TRBV6-5	NA	NA	TRBJ1-5	TGTGCCAGCAGTCAAACCCCCCAGGGCCCTAATTGGCATTTT	CASSQTPQGPNWHF
TRBV10-2	NA	NA	TRBJ1-4	TGCGCCAGCAGTGCTCTGGGAAACAAAAAACTGTTTTTT	CASSALGNKKLFF
TRBV5-1	TRBD1	medium-sized	TRBJ1-1	TGCGCCAGCAGCCCGGAGGGGGCTCCGGGGGATCTTGAAGCTTTCTTT	CASSPEGAPGDLEAFF
TRBV18	TRBD1	NA	TRBJ1-6	TGTGCCAGCTCATGGGGACAGCCCAATAATTCACCCCTCCACTTT	CASSWGQPNNSPLHF
TRBV24-1	NA	NA	TRBJ1-1	TGTGCCACCATGGGTAACGGAGGCATGAACACTGAAGCTTTCTTT	CATMGNGGMNTEAFF
TRBV28	NA	NA	TRBJ1-4	TGTGCCAGCACTCTGGGAGGGGGAGAAGAAAAACTGTTTTTT	CASTLGGGEEKLFF
TRBV4-2	TRBD2	NA	TRBJ2-3	TGTGCCAGCAGCCAAGATTCCCTAGCGGGAGCGCGCGGAGATACGCAGTATTTT	CASSQDSLAGARGDTQYF
TRBV9	NA	NA	TRBJ2-1	TGTGCCAGCGGGAGACTAGACTATAATGAGCAGTTCTTC	CASGRLDYNEQFF
TRBV2	NA	NA	TRBJ1-4	TGTGCCAGCAGTGCGTACAATGAAAAACTGTTTTTT	CASSAYNEKLFF
TRBV7-9	TRBD1	NA	TRBJ1-1	TGTGCCAGCAGACCTGGACAGGTGAACACTGAAGCTTTCTTT	CASRPGQVNTEAFF
TRBV28	NA	NA	TRBJ1-2	TGTGCCAGCAGCCAGGGATATGGCTACACCTTC	CASSQGYGYTF
TRBV6-5	NA	NA	TRBJ2-2	TGTGCCAGCAGCCCCCGGGCCGACACCGGGGAGCTGTTTTTT	CASSPRADTGELFF
TRBV2	TRBD2	NA	TRBJ2-3	TGTGCCTCTGGCAAGCGGGAGGGGGCAGATACGCAGTATTTT	CASGKREGADTQYF
TRBV28	TRBD1	NA	TRBJ2-7	TGTGCCAGCAGTTCTAGGGGGCCCGAGGGTTGGGAGCAGTACTTC	CASSSRGPEGWEQYF
TRBV5-5	NA	NA	TRBJ1-1	TGTGCCAGCAGCTTGGGGGAGGGCAGCTTCACTGAAGCTTTCTTT	CASSLGEGSFTEAFF
TRBV5-6	NA	once	TRBJ1-4	TGTGCCAGCAGCTTGAAGGCAACTAATGAAAAACTGTTTTTT	CASSLKATNEKLFF
TRBV11-3	TRBD2	NA	TRBJ2-1	TGTGCCAGCAGCTTAGGGACTAGCGGCTCCTACAATGAGCAGTTCTTC	CASSLGTSGSYNEQFF
TRBV19	TRBD1	few	TRBJ2-1	TGTGCCAGTAGTTCGGGACAGTCCAGCTCCTACAATGAGCAGTTCTTC	CASSSGQSSSYNEQFF
TRBV7-2	TRBD2	NA	TRBJ2-1	TGTGCCAGCAGCCCTGGGGGTCTAGCGGGAGCCTACAATGAGCAGTTCTTC	CASSPGGLAGAYNEQFF
TRBV28	NA	NA	TRBJ1-5	TGTGCCAGCAGTTCCCCAGGGGAGGATCAGCCCCAGCATTTT	CASSSPGEDQPQHF
TRBV7-3	NA	few	TRBJ2-5	TGTGCCAGCAGCTTACAAGGGAGGCCAGAGACCCAGTACTTC	CASSLQGRPETQYF
TRBV19	TRBD2	NA	TRBJ2-3	TGTGCCAGTAGTATAGGCCCTAGCGGGGGCACAGATACGCAGTATTTT	CASSIGPSGGTDTQYF
TRBV7-2	NA	NA	TRBJ2-3	TGTGCCAGCAGCTCTCCGTCACTAGATACGCAGTATTTT	CASSSPSLDTQYF
TRBV7-9	NA	NA	TRBJ1-2	TGTGCCAGCAGCTCCCTGGACGGGACCTATGGCTACACCTTC	CASSSLDGTYGYTF
TRBV18	NA	once	TRBJ1-1	TGTGCCAGCTCACCGAACCTGGGACGGCTGAACACTGAAGCTTTCTTT	CASSPNLGRLNTEAFF
TRBV5-1	NA	NA	TRBJ2-5	TGCGCCAGCAGCTTGGGCTCCGGACAGGGAGGGCGGGAGACCCAGTACTTC	CASSLGSGQGGRETQYF
TRBV24-1	TRBD1	NA	TRBJ1-5	TGTGCCACCAGTGATTCAGGACAGGGGATTCGGCCCCAGCATTTT	CATSDSGQGIRPQHF
TRBV5-1	TRBD1	NA	TRBJ1-3	TGCGCCAGCAGCAAACACAGGGGATTAGGAAACACCATATATTTT	CASSKHRGLGNTIYF
TRBV27	TRBD1	NA	TRBJ2-3	TGTGCCAGCAGTTTTCCAGGGGGAACGGGGACAGATACGCAGTATTTT	CASSFPGGTGTDTQYF
TRBV5-1	TRBD2	NA	TRBJ2-7	TGCGCCAGCAGCTTGACTAGCGGCGCCTACGAGCAGTACTTC	CASSLTSGAYEQYF
TRBV7-2	TRBD2	NA	TRBJ2-7	TGTGCCAGCAGCCCCCGGCGGGGGAGAAATTACGAGCAGTACTTC	CASSPRRGRNYEQYF
TRBV15	NA	NA	TRBJ1-1	TGTGCCACCAGCCGGTCAGGCGCGAGCGAGGGGGGGTACACTGAAGCTTTCTTT	CATSRSGASEGGYTEAFF
TRBV6-5	TRBD1	NA	TRBJ1-5	TGTGCCAGTAACCGGGACAGGGTGAATCAGCCCCAGCATTTT	CASNRDRVNQPQHF
TRBV5-1	TRBD1	once	TRBJ1-6	TGCGCCAGCAGCGGACAGGCCGATTCACCCCTCCACTTT	CASSGQADSPLHF
TRBV2	NA	NA	TRBJ1-2	TGTGCCAGCAGTCCCCAGAGCTATGGCTACACCTTC	CASSPQSYGYTF
TRBV2	TRBD2	medium-sized	TRBJ2-1	TGTGCCAGCAGTAGCGGGACCTCCTACAATGAGCAGTTCTTC	CASSSGTSYNEQFF
TRBV30	NA	NA	TRBJ1-2	TGTGCCTGGATCGACAGTGGCCGTGGTTTCTTTCGGCGCTACACCTTC	CAWIDSGRGFFRRYTF
TRBV18	NA	NA	TRBJ2-1	TGTGCCAGCTCCGGAGGGGAGGACAATGAGCAGTTCTTC	CASSGGEDNEQFF
TRBV28	NA	NA	TRBJ1-2	TGTGCCAGCAGTCCGCAAACCTCAGGGGACTATGGCTACACCTTC	CASSPQTSGDYGYTF
TRBV2	NA	NA	TRBJ1-5	TGTGCCAGCAGGGGACGTTTCAATCAGCCCCAGCATTTT	CASRGRFNQPQHF